The rows below give T cell receptor beta chains drawn from one sample of a study of T cells in Graves' hyperthyroidism and ophthalmopathy. MiXCR, run by TCRdb on the multiplex PCR reads, gives a single entry per CDR3 protein. The sample lists more than 350,000 distinct CDR3 sequences, roughly 15% seen once, with around a fifth in the top ten. Sequences were obtained from blood. All receptors come from a woman in her 30s with Graves' ophthalmopathy. Both conserved end residues are part of each CDR3. Fields, in order: J gene, D gene, V gene, clone size, CDR3 DNA, CDR3 protein. D genes are given only for firm matches. Expanded clones are given a class, and other clones once, few, many or no size at all.

j_call: TRBJ2-7; d_call: -; v_call: TRBV6-1; clone_size: few; cdr3_nt: TGTGCCAGCAGTGAAAGGGGGGCGATAACTAGCTCCTATGAGCAGTACTTC; cdr3_aa: CASSERGAITSSYEQYF
j_call: TRBJ2-7; d_call: -; v_call: TRBV4-1; clone_size: many; cdr3_nt: TGCGCCAGCAGTCAGCAGGCAGGGGACCGCTACGAGCAGTACTTC; cdr3_aa: CASSQQAGDRYEQYF
j_call: TRBJ2-1; d_call: -; v_call: TRBV11-2; clone_size: many; cdr3_nt: TGTGCCAGCAGGGAAAGACAGATCCTCTACAATGAGCAGTTCTTC; cdr3_aa: CASRERQILYNEQFF
j_call: TRBJ2-7; d_call: TRBD1; v_call: TRBV7-3; clone_size: -; cdr3_nt: TGTGCCAGCAAAGACAGGGCAAGCTCCTACGAGCAGTACTTC; cdr3_aa: CASKDRASSYEQYF
j_call: TRBJ2-7; d_call: TRBD2; v_call: TRBV7-3; clone_size: many; cdr3_nt: TGTGCCAGCAGCTTAAGGGGTGGGGACAGCCCTAGCGGGGGGGCGGCCTACGAGCAGTACTTC; cdr3_aa: CASSLRGGDSPSGGAAYEQYF
j_call: TRBJ2-1; d_call: TRBD2; v_call: TRBV12-3/TRBV12-4; clone_size: -; cdr3_nt: TGTGCCAGCAGTCCGAGGACTAGCGGGGGGGCCGGCGGCAATGAGCAGTTCTTC; cdr3_aa: CASSPRTSGGAGGNEQFF
j_call: TRBJ2-2; d_call: -; v_call: TRBV7-9; clone_size: -; cdr3_nt: TGTGCCAGCAGCCGAACCTGGGACGCGGGGGAGCTGTTTTTT; cdr3_aa: CASSRTWDAGELFF
j_call: TRBJ2-7; d_call: TRBD1; v_call: TRBV28; clone_size: -; cdr3_nt: TGTGCCAGCAGTTCACTTACCTACCCACCGGGACAGGGGGCCTACGAGCAGTACTTC; cdr3_aa: CASSSLTYPPGQGAYEQYF
j_call: TRBJ2-1; d_call: -; v_call: TRBV6-2/TRBV6-3; clone_size: -; cdr3_nt: TGTGCCAGCAGTACCCGGGACGGATACAATGAGCAGTTCTTC; cdr3_aa: CASSTRDGYNEQFF
j_call: TRBJ1-3; d_call: -; v_call: TRBV2; clone_size: -; cdr3_nt: TGTGCCAGCTCCCCCTACGCTGGGGCGAACACCATATATTTT; cdr3_aa: CASSPYAGANTIYF
j_call: TRBJ1-1; d_call: TRBD1; v_call: TRBV6-1; clone_size: many; cdr3_nt: TGTGCCAGCGGGGACAGGGGGCCAAAAGCTTTCTTT; cdr3_aa: CASGDRGPKAFF
j_call: TRBJ2-1; d_call: TRBD2; v_call: TRBV29-1; clone_size: many; cdr3_nt: TGCAGCGTTAGCGCGGGGGGACGCGTTAGCTCCTACAATGAGCAGTTCTTC; cdr3_aa: CSVSAGGRVSSYNEQFF
j_call: TRBJ2-7; d_call: TRBD1; v_call: TRBV30; clone_size: many; cdr3_nt: TGTGCCTGGAGTGTACTTGGGACAGTCTACGAGCAGTACTTC; cdr3_aa: CAWSVLGTVYEQYF
j_call: TRBJ2-4; d_call: TRBD2; v_call: TRBV19; clone_size: many; cdr3_nt: TGTGCCAGTAGTATCTCTTTGCGCGGGAGAGGAGCCAAAAACATTCAGTACTTC; cdr3_aa: CASSISLRGRGAKNIQYF
j_call: TRBJ1-5; d_call: -; v_call: TRBV2; clone_size: many; cdr3_nt: TGTGCCAGCAGTCGAACTCATACCAATCAGCCCCAGCATTTT; cdr3_aa: CASSRTHTNQPQHF
j_call: TRBJ2-5; d_call: -; v_call: TRBV18; clone_size: -; cdr3_nt: TGTGCCAGCTCACTACGTGGGGGGCGAGCTGAGACCCAGTACTTC; cdr3_aa: CASSLRGGRAETQYF
j_call: TRBJ1-2; d_call: -; v_call: TRBV12-3/TRBV12-4; clone_size: many; cdr3_nt: TGTGCCAGCAGGGGCGGATATGGCTACACCTTC; cdr3_aa: CASRGGYGYTF
j_call: TRBJ1-5; d_call: -; v_call: TRBV20-1; clone_size: many; cdr3_nt: TGCAGTGCGCCTGACGGAGTCAATCAGCCCCAGCATTTT; cdr3_aa: CSAPDGVNQPQHF
j_call: TRBJ2-1; d_call: -; v_call: TRBV12-3/TRBV12-4; clone_size: -; cdr3_nt: TGTGCCAGCAGGGGTGGAGGGGGAGGGGTCAATGAGCAGTTCTTC; cdr3_aa: CASRGGGGGVNEQFF
j_call: TRBJ2-3; d_call: TRBD1; v_call: TRBV19; clone_size: once; cdr3_nt: TGTGCCAGTAGTATTAGGGACAGGGTGCTAGATACGCAGTATTTT; cdr3_aa: CASSIRDRVLDTQYF
j_call: TRBJ2-3; d_call: TRBD2; v_call: TRBV20-1; clone_size: many; cdr3_nt: TGCAGTGCCACGACTAGCCTCTCGGCAGATACGCAGTATTTT; cdr3_aa: CSATTSLSADTQYF
j_call: TRBJ2-5; d_call: -; v_call: TRBV3-1; clone_size: many; cdr3_nt: TGTGCCAGCAGCCCCGTCAGAGAGACCCAGTACTTC; cdr3_aa: CASSPVRETQYF
j_call: TRBJ1-5; d_call: -; v_call: TRBV30; clone_size: many; cdr3_nt: TGTGCCTGGGGGGCAGGAGGCGATCAGCCCCAGCATTTT; cdr3_aa: CAWGAGGDQPQHF
j_call: TRBJ1-4; d_call: -; v_call: TRBV6-6; clone_size: few; cdr3_nt: TGTGCCAGCAGTTACTCCGGGAGGGGGGAAAAACTGTTTTTT; cdr3_aa: CASSYSGRGEKLFF
j_call: TRBJ1-1; d_call: TRBD1; v_call: TRBV29-1; clone_size: many; cdr3_nt: TGCAGCGTTGGGGTGATGGGACAGATGAACACTGAAGCTTTCTTT; cdr3_aa: CSVGVMGQMNTEAFF
j_call: TRBJ2-7; d_call: -; v_call: TRBV7-9; clone_size: many; cdr3_nt: TGTGCCAGCAGCATCTTGGGACAAACCTACGAGCAGTACTTC; cdr3_aa: CASSILGQTYEQYF
j_call: TRBJ2-5; d_call: -; v_call: TRBV19; clone_size: few; cdr3_nt: TGTGCCAGTAGTATTAAACTCCTCACGTCGGAGACCCAGTACTTC; cdr3_aa: CASSIKLLTSETQYF
j_call: TRBJ2-5; d_call: TRBD2; v_call: TRBV20-1; clone_size: many; cdr3_nt: TGCAGTGCTAGAGAGGAGACTAGCGGACGTGGGGAGACCCAGTACTTC; cdr3_aa: CSAREETSGRGETQYF
j_call: TRBJ1-5; d_call: TRBD1; v_call: TRBV30; clone_size: -; cdr3_nt: TGTGCCTGGAGCCCCGCGGGACAGCATCAGCCCCAGCATTTT; cdr3_aa: CAWSPAGQHQPQHF
j_call: TRBJ1-2; d_call: -; v_call: TRBV6-1; clone_size: many; cdr3_nt: TGTGCCAGCAGGGCCGGCGGATCTAACTATGGCTACACCTTC; cdr3_aa: CASRAGGSNYGYTF
j_call: TRBJ2-1; d_call: -; v_call: TRBV7-9; clone_size: many; cdr3_nt: TGTGCCAGCAGCCCAGGGATGGGGACCTACAATGAGCAGTTCTTC; cdr3_aa: CASSPGMGTYNEQFF
j_call: TRBJ1-2; d_call: -; v_call: TRBV5-6; clone_size: many; cdr3_nt: TGTGCCAGCAGCTTGGGGGTCCAGGGTCGTGACTATGGCTACACCTTC; cdr3_aa: CASSLGVQGRDYGYTF
j_call: TRBJ2-7; d_call: TRBD2; v_call: TRBV6-1; clone_size: many; cdr3_nt: TGTGCCAGCTACGGGGGGTCGGACGAGCAGTACTTC; cdr3_aa: CASYGGSDEQYF
j_call: TRBJ1-6; d_call: -; v_call: TRBV10-2; clone_size: few; cdr3_nt: TGCGCCAGCATCTCCGGGGGCAACTCCAATTCACCCCTCCACTTT; cdr3_aa: CASISGGNSNSPLHF
j_call: TRBJ1-1; d_call: -; v_call: TRBV9; clone_size: -; cdr3_nt: TGTGCCAGCAGGGGAGGGGACGACACTGAAGCTTTCTTT; cdr3_aa: CASRGGDDTEAFF
j_call: TRBJ1-5; d_call: -; v_call: TRBV9; clone_size: -; cdr3_nt: TGTGCCAGCAGCAACGGGGGCTCCAATCAGCCCCAGCATTTT; cdr3_aa: CASSNGGSNQPQHF
j_call: TRBJ1-3; d_call: TRBD1; v_call: TRBV9; clone_size: many; cdr3_nt: TGTGCCAGCAGCGTCGGACAGGCACCCCCGGACACCATATATTTT; cdr3_aa: CASSVGQAPPDTIYF
j_call: TRBJ2-3; d_call: TRBD2; v_call: TRBV6-1; clone_size: -; cdr3_nt: TGTGCCAGCAGTGAAAGTGTTGGAGCGGGGGTCGCAGATACGCAGTATTTT; cdr3_aa: CASSESVGAGVADTQYF
j_call: TRBJ1-3; d_call: TRBD1; v_call: TRBV15; clone_size: few; cdr3_nt: TGTGCCACCAGCAGAGATCGAGGCAGGGGGCTATCTGGAAACACCATATATTTT; cdr3_aa: CATSRDRGRGLSGNTIYF
j_call: TRBJ2-5; d_call: -; v_call: TRBV24-1; clone_size: many; cdr3_nt: TGTGCCACCAGTGCGGGGACGGGAACGATGGCCCAGTACTTC; cdr3_aa: CATSAGTGTMAQYF
j_call: TRBJ1-1; d_call: -; v_call: TRBV30; clone_size: many; cdr3_nt: TGTGCCTGGAGTGTAGGGACTCCCCCAGTGGAAGCTTTCTTT; cdr3_aa: CAWSVGTPPVEAFF
j_call: TRBJ2-6; d_call: -; v_call: TRBV13; clone_size: many; cdr3_nt: TGTGCCAGCAGCTTAGGCGCATTGATTTCTGGGGCCAACGTCCTGACTTTC; cdr3_aa: CASSLGALISGANVLTF
j_call: TRBJ2-7; d_call: -; v_call: TRBV20-1; clone_size: few; cdr3_nt: TGCAGTGCTAGAGATGTGGGGCGGCAGATTCTAATACACGGGCAGTACTTC; cdr3_aa: CSARDVGRQILIHGQYF
j_call: TRBJ1-1; d_call: -; v_call: TRBV7-8; clone_size: many; cdr3_nt: TGTGCCAGTATAAGTGGGGGCCCGATAATTATGAACACTGAAGCTTTCTTT; cdr3_aa: CASISGGPIIMNTEAFF
j_call: TRBJ2-3; d_call: TRBD1; v_call: TRBV30; clone_size: many; cdr3_nt: TGTGCCTGGAGTAGCGGACAGGCTAGCACAGATACGCAGTATTTT; cdr3_aa: CAWSSGQASTDTQYF
j_call: TRBJ1-5; d_call: TRBD1; v_call: TRBV28; clone_size: many; cdr3_nt: TGTGCCAGCAGTTCAAGAAAACAGGGGGGCTATAGCAATCAGCCCCAGCATTTT; cdr3_aa: CASSSRKQGGYSNQPQHF
j_call: TRBJ2-4; d_call: TRBD1; v_call: TRBV20-1; clone_size: -; cdr3_nt: TGCAGTGCCAGTCAGAGGGACAGGGGTGACATTCAGTACTTC; cdr3_aa: CSASQRDRGDIQYF
j_call: TRBJ1-5; d_call: -; v_call: TRBV6-1; clone_size: many; cdr3_nt: TGTGCCAGCAGTATCCCTAGACAGCAGCTAAATCAGCCCCAGCATTTT; cdr3_aa: CASSIPRQQLNQPQHF
j_call: TRBJ2-5; d_call: TRBD2; v_call: TRBV12-3/TRBV12-4; clone_size: -; cdr3_nt: TGTGCCAGCAGTTTAGGGCGGGGGGGCCTCGAGACCCAGTACTTC; cdr3_aa: CASSLGRGGLETQYF
j_call: TRBJ2-7; d_call: TRBD1; v_call: TRBV5-1; clone_size: many; cdr3_nt: TGCGCCAGCAGCCGAGTTCCGGGACAGGGGGACGAGCAGTACTTC; cdr3_aa: CASSRVPGQGDEQYF
j_call: TRBJ2-1; d_call: -; v_call: TRBV2; clone_size: many; cdr3_nt: TGTGCCAGCAGTGAATCCGGACTATACAATGAGCAGTTCTTC; cdr3_aa: CASSESGLYNEQFF
j_call: TRBJ2-3; d_call: TRBD2; v_call: TRBV2; clone_size: -; cdr3_nt: TGTGCCAGCAGTGACGGACTAGCGGGGGGCCGGGAAGATACGCAGTATTTT; cdr3_aa: CASSDGLAGGREDTQYF
j_call: TRBJ1-2; d_call: -; v_call: TRBV27; clone_size: many; cdr3_nt: TGTGCCAGCAGTGACCAACAAAACTATGGCTACACCTTC; cdr3_aa: CASSDQQNYGYTF
j_call: TRBJ1-2; d_call: -; v_call: TRBV28; clone_size: many; cdr3_nt: TGTGCCAGCAGCCCAACTATACTAGGGTATGGCTACACCTTC; cdr3_aa: CASSPTILGYGYTF
j_call: TRBJ1-2; d_call: -; v_call: TRBV2; clone_size: many; cdr3_nt: TGTGCCAGCAGTGAAGCCGGGGTACTAGGCCGGGACTATGGCTACACCTTC; cdr3_aa: CASSEAGVLGRDYGYTF
j_call: TRBJ2-5; d_call: TRBD2; v_call: TRBV5-1; clone_size: many; cdr3_nt: TGCGCCAGCAGCCAAGACCGGGACTACCCAGAAGAGACCCAGTACTTC; cdr3_aa: CASSQDRDYPEETQYF
j_call: TRBJ1-2; d_call: -; v_call: TRBV19; clone_size: -; cdr3_nt: TGTGCCAGTAGTATATGGGGAAATGGCTACACCTTC; cdr3_aa: CASSIWGNGYTF
j_call: TRBJ2-3; d_call: TRBD2; v_call: TRBV12-3/TRBV12-4; clone_size: many; cdr3_nt: TGTGCCAGCACCCAACTAGCGGGGGGCGACACAGATACGCAGTATTTT; cdr3_aa: CASTQLAGGDTDTQYF